These 9 T cell receptor beta chains were sequenced from one sample in a study of CD8 T cells in Susac syndrome. The authors reverse transcribed 0.5 to 1 ug RNA with random hexamers. TCRdb re-called the immunoSEQ multiplex PCR reads with MiXCR, one entry per CDR3 protein. Among approximately 130,000 distinct CDR3 sequences, approximately 94% were seen once, and the ten largest hold 0.098%. The specimen sequenced was CD4+ T cells from PBMCs. All receptors come from a human donor in good health.

The chain recombines TRBV6-5 with TRBJ2-2; D might be TRBD1 (6 bases). Germline V gene lookup returns CDR1 MNHEY and CDR2 SVGAGI. The CDR3 sequence is 15 residues long. The germline V and J ends were trimmed by 5 bases and 1 base, with 11 bases remaining between them. This chain's CDR3 is CASSAGTLNTGELFF. CDR3 in DNA: TGTGCCAGCAGTGCCGGGACATTGAACACCGGGGAGCTGTTTTTT.

This clonotype is a singleton in its sample. This rearrangement joins TRBV12-3 or TRBV12-4 to TRBJ1-1, with a weak D call TRBD1 (5 bases). This CDR3 has 14 amino acids. V shed 6 bases and J shed 5 bases, with 16 bases lying between them. The CDR3 sequence is CASSYAGRGTEAFF. DNA for the CDR3: TGTGCCAGCAGCTATGCAGGGAGGGGAACTGAAGCTTTCTTT.

This clonotype was seen only once. The chain links TRBV20-1 to TRBJ2-2; D gene ambiguous. In germline, CDR1 is DFQATT, CDR2 SNEGSKA (reference sequence). V shed 3 bases and J shed 0 bases, with 5 bases lying between them. This CDR3 is 13 amino acids long. The CDR3 loop is CSASFSNTGELFF. Written as DNA, the CDR3 is TGCAGTGCTAGTTTCTCGAACACCGGGGAGCTGTTTTTT.

The rearrangement links TRBV2 to TRBJ1-1, with a possible D match to TRBD1 (5 bases). The CDR3 runs to 14 residues. The germline V gene encodes CDR1 SNHLY and CDR2 FYNNEI. Trimming stripped 3 bases from V and 5 bases from J, with 13 bases between. The CDR3 here is CASSDPGLETEAFF. The CDR3 DNA sequence: TGTGCCAGCAGTGATCCAGGGCTAGAGACTGAAGCTTTCTTT. The entire variable domain, with the rest obtained from reference TRBV2 and TRBJ1-1, is as follows: EPEVTQTPSHQVTQMGQEVILRCVPISNHLYFYWYRQILGQKVEFLVSFYNNEISEKSEIFDDQFSVERPDGSNFTLKIRSTKLEDSAMYFCASSDPGLETEAFFGQGTRLTVV.

This chain joins TRBV18 and TRBJ2-5, with D perhaps matching TRBD2 (5 bases). The CDR3 is 15 residues long. CDR1 is KGHSH and CDR2 is LQKENI in the germline V gene. Trimming removed 2 bases from V and 0 bases from J, with 10 bases in between. The CDR3, as DNA: TGTGCCAGCTCACCATCTGCGGACTACCAAGAGACCCAGTACTTC. Translating gives CASSPSADYQETQYF.

The CDR3 spells CASSHGLAEQFF. CDR3 bases: TGTGCCAGCAGCCATGGACTAGCGGAGCAGTTCTTC. This rearrangement joins TRBV3-1 to TRBJ2-1, with 9 bases matching TRBD2. With V trimmed by 3 bases and J by 10 bases, 1 base remained unmatched. Germline CDR1 and CDR2: LGHDT and YNNKEL (reference sequence). This CDR3 has 12 residues.

V gene TRBV19 combines with J gene TRBJ2-3, with TRBD2 identical over 9 bases. The CDR3 is 14 residues long. CDR1 LNHDA and CDR2 SQIVND come from the germline V gene (reference sequence). Unmatched junction bases numbered 2, after V lost 6 bases and J lost 1 base. CDR3 sequence reads: CASRLAGGTDTQYF. CDR3 DNA sequence: TGTGCCAGTAGACTAGCGGGCGGCACAGATACGCAGTATTTT.

The chain has TRBV18 and TRBJ2-2, with 7 bases lining up with TRBD2. Germline trimming cut 0 bases from V and 2 bases from J; bases unmatched to any gene: 3. CDR1 is KGHSH and CDR2 is LQKENI in the germline V gene. CDR3 length: 16 residues. CDR3 protein: CASSPPAGLNTGELFF. The CDR3, as DNA: TGTGCCAGCTCACCACCTGCGGGACTAAACACCGGGGAGCTGTTTTTT.

The gene calls are TRBV5-6 and TRBJ2-1; D possibly corresponds to TRBD2 (6 bases). The CDR3 extends over 16 amino acids. V lost 4 bases and J 4 bases, leaving 18 bases between the germline ends. Per germline, CDR1 SGHDT and CDR2 YYEEEE. The CDR3 sequence is CASSLLGSGPYNEQFF. In DNA, the CDR3 is TGTGCCAGCAGCCTGCTGGGGAGCGGGCCTTACAATGAGCAGTTCTTC.